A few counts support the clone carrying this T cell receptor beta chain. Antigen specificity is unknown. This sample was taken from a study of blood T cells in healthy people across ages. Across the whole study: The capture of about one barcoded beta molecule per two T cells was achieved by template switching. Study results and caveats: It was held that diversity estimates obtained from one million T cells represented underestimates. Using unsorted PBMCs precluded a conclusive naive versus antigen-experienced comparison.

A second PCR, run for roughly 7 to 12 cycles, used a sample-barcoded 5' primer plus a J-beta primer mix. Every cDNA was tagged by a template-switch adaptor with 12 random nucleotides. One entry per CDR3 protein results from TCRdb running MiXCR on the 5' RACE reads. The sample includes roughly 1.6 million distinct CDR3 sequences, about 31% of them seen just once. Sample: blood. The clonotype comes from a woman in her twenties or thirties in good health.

The CDR3 DNA sequence: TGTGCCAGCAGCGTGGGGACAGGGTACTACGAGCAGTACTTC. This sequence encodes CASSVGTGYYEQYF. The rearrangement uses TRBV9 and TRBJ2-7; TRBD1 agrees at 9 bases. Per germline, CDR1 SGDLS and CDR2 YYNGEE. CDR3 length: 14 amino acids. Trimming cost V 2 bases and J 3 bases; bases outside gene matches: 3.